The sequence of this T cell receptor beta chain was determined in a study of CXCR3-negative and CXCR3-positive naive CD8 T cells (dated by TCRdb to 2018 to 2020). Study-level background: In total, around 150 million TRB reads were obtained, or roughly 1.5 +/- 0.3 million reads per library. The diversity and physicochemical repertoire analyses included more than ten donors pooled from two independent experiments. For the TRBV-TRBJ cluster analysis, the naive subsets came from roughly 5 donors, while the memory cells came from 3 donors.

The reads were generated on a NextSeq 550. The Human TCR Profiling Kit (MiLaboratory) was used to make UMI-labeled 5' RACE TRB cDNA libraries. cDNA synthesis used the entire amount of extracted RNA, and PCR amplification then used the entire amount of cDNA produced. The libraries were made side by side, with each library going through the same number of PCR cycles. Per the original workflow: With a requirement of at least two reads per UMI, MIGEC and MiXCR extracted about 50,000 +/- 10,000 unique UMI-labeled TRB cDNA molecules per library. Each library averaged roughly 40,000 +/- 10,000 functional in-frame TRB CDR3 nucleotide clonotypes without stop codons. After downsampling to 5000 UMI-labeled TRB molecules per sample, diversity metrics, including normalized Shannon-Wiener and Chao1, were computed in VDJtools. For the central five CDR3 residues, VDJtools calculated physicochemical properties weighted by clonotype size, namely interaction energy, strength, volume and Kidera factor 4. One entry per CDR3 protein sequence results from the TCRdb reprocessing of the reads, with DNA left out. The V and J calls and clone size are TCRdb's, not the authors'. The sample table on file contains fewer than 60,000 distinct CDR3 sequences. 20% to 25% of the sample comes from the top ten.

CDR3 length: 17 amino acids, cysteine to phenylalanine. A DNA sequence was not provided. According to the germline V gene, CDR1 reads LGHNA and CDR2 reads YNFKEQ. Study-wide findings and limitations: Comparably high repertoire diversity was found in both naive subsets, whereas much lower repertoire diversity was found in memory CD8+ T cells. Surface CD5, linked to self-reactivity in mice, was comparable between naive subsets; TCR interaction strength was therefore also inferred from TRB CDR3 physicochemical properties. Freshly isolated PBMCs were used for most assays because CXCR3 expression partially decreased after cryopreservation. Similar TRBV-TRBJ usage was shown by naive CXCR3-negative and CXCR3-positive cells from the same donor, whereas distinct patterns were shown by memory cells.

About this clonotype: The target of this receptor is not known.

For every CD8+ T cell subset, 300,000 cells were flow-sorted straight into RLT lysis buffer, and each subset was sorted in triplicate. Peripheral blood mononuclear cells were isolated from buffy coats by standard density gradient centrifugation. Total RNA was extracted from sorted cells with an RNeasy Mini Kit. In this chain, TRBV4-2 is recombined with TRBJ2-7; TCRdb designates TRBD1, a call that cannot be tested without DNA. What was sequenced was memory CD8+ T cells from blood. The intended sense of this specimen's cell subset or site label: conventional CD8+ memory T cells (TMEM), sorted as controls. The receptor's source is a human donor in good health. Some clones in this sample may be carry-over from other donors' samples. The CDR3 protein is CASSQDLVGRGPYEQYF.